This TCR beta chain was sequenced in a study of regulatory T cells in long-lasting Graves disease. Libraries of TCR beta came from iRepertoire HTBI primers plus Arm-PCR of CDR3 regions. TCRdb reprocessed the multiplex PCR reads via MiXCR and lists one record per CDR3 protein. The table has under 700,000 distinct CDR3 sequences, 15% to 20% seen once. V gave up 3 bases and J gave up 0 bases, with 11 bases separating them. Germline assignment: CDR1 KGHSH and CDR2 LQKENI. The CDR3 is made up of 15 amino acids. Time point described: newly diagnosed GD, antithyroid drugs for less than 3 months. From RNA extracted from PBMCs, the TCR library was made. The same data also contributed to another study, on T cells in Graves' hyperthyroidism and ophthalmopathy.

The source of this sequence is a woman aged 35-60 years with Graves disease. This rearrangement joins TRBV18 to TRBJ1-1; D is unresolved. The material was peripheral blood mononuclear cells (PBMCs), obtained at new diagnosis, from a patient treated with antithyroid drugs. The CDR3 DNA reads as TGTGCCAGCTCACCCGGGTACAGCATGAACACTGAAGCTTTCTTT. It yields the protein CASSPGYSMNTEAFF.